Shown below are 24 T cell receptor beta chains from a single sample sequenced in a study of technical replicates of blood from several donors. Assay: immunoSEQ multiplex PCR; the TCRdb copy retains only in-frame clones and omits some. The table shows about 70,000 clones, with roughly 96% occurring only once. The sequencing input was T cells isolated from PBMCs. These receptors were obtained from a human donor in good health.

This rearrangement joins TRBV6-5 to TRBJ1-1; 8 nucleotides line up with TRBD1. After removal of 2 bases from V and 6 bases from J, the junction contained 8 bases not matched to a gene. Germline assignment: CDR1 MNHEY and CDR2 SVGAGI. The CDR3 runs to 15 residues. Here the CDR3 DNA reads TGTGCCAGCAGTTACGAAGCAGGGGGCCGGTCTGAAGCTTTCTTT. Encoded protein: CASSYEAGGRSEAFF.

This clone was counted a single time. The chain uses TRBV28 and TRBJ1-1, with TRBD1 identical over 7 bases. Germline V gives CDR1 MDHEN, CDR2 SYDVKM. J was trimmed by 0 bases and V by 5 bases; bases with no gene match: 6. CDR3 length equals 15 residues. DNA of the CDR3: TGTGCCAGCAGTGCCCCGGGACAGTTGAACACTGAAGCTTTCTTT. Translation gives CASSAPGQLNTEAFF.

The V gene is TRBV5-6, the J gene TRBJ2-7; 7 bases agree with TRBD1. Germline CDR1 SGHDT, CDR2 YYEEEE. The trim removed 6 bases at V and 0 bases at J, leaving 3 bases unmatched. This CDR3 is 13 amino acids long. The CDR3 sequence is CASTGGYSYEQYF. In nucleotides, the CDR3 is TGTGCCAGCACAGGGGGTTACTCCTACGAGCAGTACTTC.

The V and J genes are TRBV6-5 and TRBJ1-1; unclear D gene. The CDR3 totals 14 residues. Between the trimmed V and J ends, which lost 7 bases and 4 bases, there was a span of 16 bases. CDR1 is MNHEY, CDR2 SVGAGI, per germline. This CDR3 is CASTDLESGTEAFF. The DNA for the CDR3 is TGTGCCAGCACCGACCTTGAGTCGGGCACTGAAGCTTTCTTT.

The CDR3 is CASSFRSLNTEAFF. As DNA, the CDR3 is TGTGCCAGCAGCTTTCGTAGTTTGAACACTGAAGCTTTCTTT. The chain carries TRBV7-2 and TRBJ1-1; D remains unclear. Trimming pared 3 bases from V and 0 bases from J, leaving 8 bases between. CDR3 length: 14 amino acids. Germline V gene data show CDR1 as SGHTA and CDR2 as FQGNSA.

The V gene is TRBV4-1, the J gene TRBJ2-7; D is ambiguous. The V and J ends lost 0 bases and 2 bases respectively, with 11 bases between them. The CDR3 covers 15 residues. Germline V gene lookup returns CDR1 MGHRA and CDR2 YSYEKL. The CDR3 protein is CASSQERVPPYEQYF. Written as DNA, the CDR3 is TGCGCCAGCAGCCAAGAACGGGTCCCCCCCTACGAGCAGTACTTC.

The CDR3 DNA reads as TGTGCCAGTTTCCCAGGGGACAACACTGAAGCTTTCTTT. This gives the protein CASFPGDNTEAFF. The chain is built from TRBV6-5 and TRBJ1-1; maybe TRBD1 (6 bases). CDR1 MNHEY and CDR2 SVGAGI come from the germline V gene. Trimming removed 9 bases from V and 2 bases from J, with 13 bases in between. The CDR3 contains 13 residues.

This sequence joins TRBV30 and TRBJ2-2; 9 bases are shared with TRBD1. J was trimmed by 1 base and V by 2 bases; bases with no gene match: 8. In germline, CDR1 is GTSNPN, CDR2 SVGIG (reference sequence). CDR3 length equals 17 residues. The CDR3 region is CAWSPLPGQGNTGELFF. As DNA, the CDR3 is TGTGCCTGGAGTCCCCTCCCGGGACAGGGGAACACCGGGGAGCTGTTTTTT. The full variable domain, its missing parts supplied by reference TRBV30 and TRBJ2-2, is SQTIHQWPATLVQPVGSPLSLECTVEGTSNPNLYWYRQAAGRGLQLLFYSVGIGQISSEVPQNLSASRPQDRQFILSSKKLLLSDSGFYLCAWSPLPGQGNTGELFFGEGSRLTVL.

V usage is TRBV29-1 and J usage is TRBJ2-5, with a possible D match to TRBD1 (5 bases). Germline V gives CDR1 SQVTM, CDR2 ANQGSEA. V was shortened by 2 bases and J by 5 bases, with 12 bases between the two germline ends. This CDR3 spans 13 amino acids. As DNA, the CDR3 is TGCAGCGTTGAACGGAGCAGGGTTGAGACCCAGTACTTC. It is translated as CSVERSRVETQYF.

The genes are TRBV10-3 and TRBJ2-5, with D possibly TRBD2 on 7 matching bases. CDR3 size: 15 residues. The V end lost 6 bases, the J end lost 4 bases, and 18 bases lay between the germline ends. CDR1 and CDR2 (germline): ENHRY, SYGVKD. In DNA, the CDR3 is TGTGCCATCAGCCAGATCAGGGAGGGGGGAGAGACCCAGTACTTC. Translation gives CAISQIREGGETQYF.

The genes are TRBV4-1 and TRBJ2-2, with 8 bases that match TRBD2. The junction had 3 bases not matched to a gene; V was cut back by 6 bases and J by 0 bases. The CDR3 is 15 residues long. The germline gives CDR1 MGHRA, CDR2 YSYEKL. The CDR3 DNA is TGCGCCAGCAGGAATAGCGGGGCGAACACCGGGGAGCTGTTTTTT. It translates to CASRNSGANTGELFF.

This rearrangement joins TRBV29-1 to TRBJ2-7, with 8 nucleotides matching TRBD2. The CDR3 totals 13 residues. With 4 bases clipped from V and 6 bases from J, the junction kept 8 bases outside the gene matches. Germline-derived CDR1 and CDR2 are SQVTM and ANQGSEA. CDR3 sequence (DNA): TGCAGCGTTGTCTACGGGAGGGTAGGCGAGCAGTACTTC. It codes for CSVVYGRVGEQYF.

The CDR3 coding sequence is TGCGCCAGCAGCCCGGGAGGGCGGGGCCTCACCGGGGAGCTGTTTTTT. This sequence encodes CASSPGGRGLTGELFF. V gene TRBV4-1 combines with J gene TRBJ2-2, with TRBD2 matching 8 bases. This CDR3 contains 16 residues. V lost 4 bases, J lost 4 bases, and 8 bases stayed unmatched. Looked up from germline, CDR1 is MGHRA and CDR2 is YSYEKL.

The V and J genes are TRBV15 and TRBJ2-3; 8 bases map to TRBD2. The CDR3 consists of 15 residues. Germline CDR1 reads LNHNV; CDR2 reads YYDKDF (reference sequence). Trimming removed 5 bases from V and 0 bases from J; junction bases left unmatched: 4. The CDR3 loop is CATSSIAGSTDTQYF. The CDR3 DNA follows: TGTGCCACCAGCTCTATAGCGGGGAGCACAGATACGCAGTATTTT.

This sequence joins TRBV10-2 and TRBJ1-4; 7 positions agree with TRBD1. The germline gives CDR1 WSHSY, CDR2 SAAADI. The J segment lost 8 bases and the V segment lost 4 bases, leaving 7 bases of the junction unmatched. This CDR3 is 14 amino acids long. CDR3 sequence reads: CASSGQGGEEKLFF. The CDR3 DNA reads TGCGCCAGCAGTGGACAGGGAGGAGAAGAAAAACTGTTTTTT.

The chain recombines TRBV5-1 with TRBJ2-3; 7 bases are shared with TRBD1. The length of the CDR3 is 14 residues. J was trimmed by 5 bases and V by 4 bases; bases with no gene match: 7. The germline V gene encodes CDR1 SGHRS and CDR2 YFSETQ. DNA for the CDR3: TGCGCCAGCAGCCCCGGACAGGAACAAGATACGCAGTATTTT. Protein sequence: CASSPGQEQDTQYF. Full variable domain (missing parts from reference TRBV5-1 and TRBJ2-3): KAGVTQTPRYLIKTRGQQVTLSCSPISGHRSVSWYQQTPGQGLQFLFEYFSETQRNKGNFPGRFSGRQFSNSRSEMNVSTLELGDSALYLCASSPGQEQDTQYFGPGTRLTVL.

The chain employs TRBV4-2 and TRBJ2-1, with D perhaps matching TRBD2 (6 bases). Germline V lookup: CDR1 LGHNA, CDR2 YNFKEQ. The CDR3 loop spans 12 amino acids. The ends were cut back, 2 bases at V and 10 bases at J, with 9 bases in the middle. This chain's CDR3 is CASSQQLAEQFF. The CDR3 DNA reads as TGTGCCAGCAGCCAACAGCTAGCGGAGCAGTTCTTC.

The chain uses TRBV29-1 and TRBJ2-7; TRBD1 agrees at 9 bases. The CDR3 extends over 12 amino acids. Germline values: CDR1 SQVTM, CDR2 ANQGSEA. V gave up 7 bases and J gave up 1 base; unmatched junction bases: 2. The CDR3 is CSGGQGSYEQYF. The CDR3 nucleotides read TGCAGCGGAGGACAGGGGTCCTACGAGCAGTACTTC.

J is TRBJ2-5 and V is TRBV27; D unresolved. Per the germline V gene, CDR1 is MNHEY and CDR2 is SMNVEV (reference sequence). The length of the CDR3 is 15 residues. V shed 3 bases and J shed 5 bases, with 16 bases lying between them. Here the CDR3 DNA reads TGTGCCAGCAGTTTTATGGTCGGAGCCGTTGAGACCCAGTACTTC. Translating it yields CASSFMVGAVETQYF.

The chain uses TRBV7-9 and TRBJ1-2, with D possibly TRBD1 on 6 matching bases. Germline lookup yields CDR1 SEHNR and CDR2 FQNEAQ (reference sequence). This CDR3 has 13 residues. V gave up 5 bases and J gave up 4 bases, with 11 bases separating them. The CDR3, as DNA: TGTGCCAGCAGCCAGGGGAACTCCTATGGCTACACCTTC. Translating it yields CASSQGNSYGYTF.

This clone was found once. The V gene is TRBV28, the J gene TRBJ2-1, with 14 bases fitting TRBD2. CDR3 length: 15 amino acids. The trim removed 2 bases at V and 15 bases at J, leaving 9 bases unmatched. Germline CDR1 reads MDHEN; CDR2 reads SYDVKM. The CDR3 nucleotides read TGTGCCAGCAGTTTAATGACTAGCGGGAGGGCCTTAGGGTTCTTC. Translation gives CASSLMTSGRALGFF. Full variable domain (remainder filled in from reference TRBV28 and TRBJ2-1): DVKVTQSSRYLVKRTGEKVFLECVQDMDHENMFWYRQDPGLGLRLIYFSYDVKMKEKGDIPEGYSVSREKKERFSLILESASTNQTSMYLCASSLMTSGRALGFFGPGTRLTVL.

The chain recombines TRBV19 with TRBJ2-7; TRBD1 might be the D (6 bases). Germline V lookup: CDR1 LNHDA, CDR2 SQIVND (reference sequence). Deletions cut 6 bases from V and 2 bases from J, with 14 bases between. The CDR3 extends over 14 amino acids. The CDR3 is CASSFQGTTYEQYF. The CDR3 DNA sequence: TGTGCCAGTAGCTTTCAGGGGACCACCTACGAGCAGTACTTC.

This sequence joins TRBV4-1 and TRBJ2-7; tentative D call: TRBD2 (5 bases). CDR1 MGHRA and CDR2 YSYEKL come from the germline V gene. The CDR3 loop spans 18 amino acids. Between the trimmed V and J ends, which lost 1 base and 4 bases, there was a span of 23 bases. The CDR3 sequence is CASSQAPSSWGSEYEQYF. Written as DNA, the CDR3 is TGCGCCAGCAGCCAAGCCCCCTCTAGCTGGGGTAGTGAGTACGAGCAGTACTTC.

J is TRBJ1-4 and V is TRBV25-1, with D unclear. The V gene's germline CDR1 is MGHDK and CDR2 SYGVNS. The CDR3 covers 13 residues. Trimming shortened V by 6 bases and J by 2 bases, and 7 bases separated the two germline ends. This CDR3 is CASSERTNEKLFF. In DNA, the CDR3 is TGTGCCAGCAGCGAGCGCACTAATGAAAAACTGTTTTTT. Drawing the rest from reference TRBV25-1 and TRBJ1-4, the complete variable domain is EADIYQTPRYLVIGTGKKITLECSQTMGHDKMYWYQQDPGMELHLIHYSYGVNSTEKGDLSSESTVSRIRTEHFPLTLESARPSHTSQYLCASSERTNEKLFFGSGTQLSVL.